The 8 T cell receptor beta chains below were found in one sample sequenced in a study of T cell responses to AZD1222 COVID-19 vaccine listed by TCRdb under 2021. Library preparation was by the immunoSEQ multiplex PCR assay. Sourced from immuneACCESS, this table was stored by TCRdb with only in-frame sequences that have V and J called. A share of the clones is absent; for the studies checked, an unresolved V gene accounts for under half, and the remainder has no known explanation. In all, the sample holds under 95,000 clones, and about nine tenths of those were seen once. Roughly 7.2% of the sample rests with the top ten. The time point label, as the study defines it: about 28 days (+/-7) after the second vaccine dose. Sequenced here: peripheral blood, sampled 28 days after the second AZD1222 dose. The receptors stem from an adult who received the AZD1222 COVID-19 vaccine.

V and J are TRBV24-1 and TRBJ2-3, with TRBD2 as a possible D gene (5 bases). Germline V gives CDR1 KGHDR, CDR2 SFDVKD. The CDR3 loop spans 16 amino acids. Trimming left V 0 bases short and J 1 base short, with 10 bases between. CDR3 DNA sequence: TGTGCCACCAGTGATTTGTTTTCGGAGGGCACAGATACGCAGTATTTT. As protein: CATSDLFSEGTDTQYF.

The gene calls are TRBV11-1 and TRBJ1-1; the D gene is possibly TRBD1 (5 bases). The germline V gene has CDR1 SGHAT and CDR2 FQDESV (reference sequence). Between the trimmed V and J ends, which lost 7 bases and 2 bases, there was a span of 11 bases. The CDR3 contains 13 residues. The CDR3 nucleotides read TGTGCCAGCACGCGACAGAAAAACACTGAAGCTTTCTTT. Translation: CASTRQKNTEAFF.

The CDR3 region has the DNA TGTGCCAGCAGTTTATCGAGGGGCCCCGGGGAGCTGTTTTTT. Protein sequence: CASSLSRGPGELFF. The rearrangement uses TRBV27 and TRBJ2-2, with D perhaps assigned TRBD1 or TRBD2 (5 bases each). Per germline, CDR1 MNHEY and CDR2 SMNVEV (reference sequence). V shed 0 bases and J shed 6 bases, with 8 bases lying between them. CDR3 length: 14 amino acids.

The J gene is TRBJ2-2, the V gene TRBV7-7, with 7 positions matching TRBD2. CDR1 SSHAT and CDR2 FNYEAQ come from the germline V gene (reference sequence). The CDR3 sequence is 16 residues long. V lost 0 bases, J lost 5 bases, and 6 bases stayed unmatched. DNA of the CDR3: TGTGCCAGCAGCTTAGCGGGAGGGCCGGGTACCGGGGAGCTGTTTTTT. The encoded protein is CASSLAGGPGTGELFF.

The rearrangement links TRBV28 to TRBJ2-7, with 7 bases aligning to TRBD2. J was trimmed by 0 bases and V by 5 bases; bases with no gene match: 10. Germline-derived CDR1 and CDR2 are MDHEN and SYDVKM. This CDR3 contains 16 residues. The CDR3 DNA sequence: TGTGCCAGCAGTGTTAGGAGCGGGACCCCCTCCTACGAGCAGTACTTC. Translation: CASSVRSGTPSYEQYF.

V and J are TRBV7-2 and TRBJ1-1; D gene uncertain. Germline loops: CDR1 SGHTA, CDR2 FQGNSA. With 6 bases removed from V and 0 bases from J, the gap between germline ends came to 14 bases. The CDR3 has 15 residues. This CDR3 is CASRPRIGVNTEAFF. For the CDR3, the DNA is TGTGCCAGCAGGCCCAGGATAGGTGTGAACACTGAAGCTTTCTTT.

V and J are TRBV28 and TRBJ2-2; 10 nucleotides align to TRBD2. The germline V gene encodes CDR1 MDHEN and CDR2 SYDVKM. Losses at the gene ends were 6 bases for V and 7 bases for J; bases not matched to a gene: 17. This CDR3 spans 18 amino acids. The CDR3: CASSLSYSSGRAGGELFF. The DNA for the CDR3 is TGTGCCAGCAGCCTATCTTATAGCAGCGGGAGGGCCGGCGGGGAGCTGTTTTTT.

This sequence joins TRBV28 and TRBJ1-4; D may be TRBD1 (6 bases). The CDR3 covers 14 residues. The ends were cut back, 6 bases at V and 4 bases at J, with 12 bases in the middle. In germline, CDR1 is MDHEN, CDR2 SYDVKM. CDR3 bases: TGTGCCAGCAGCTGGACAGAGAATAATGAAAAACTGTTTTTT. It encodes CASSWTENNEKLFF.